The present T cell receptor beta chain was sequenced within a study of cytotoxic CD8 clonotypes in ibrutinib-treated CLL. Notes on the study in general: Public clonotypes, rarely seen, contracted or held steady on treatment. Clonality grew at ibrutinib response; at progression, it decreased back toward baseline. Sustained-remission and progressing patients had different sampling times.

Sequencing was designed to attain a depth spanning 1 in 200,000 to 1 in 1 million T cells. TCRdb's copy holds only in-frame clones and misses some; the assay was immunoSEQ multiplex PCR. This sample yields just over 65,000 clones, of which roughly two thirds are seen a single time; approximately 6% belongs to the top ten. This CDR3 is built from 14 residues. V gave up 5 bases and J gave up 4 bases, with 12 bases separating them. Germline V CDR1 and CDR2: MNHEY, SMNVEV (reference sequence). Note on this clone: Antigen specificity is unknown.

The rearrangement links TRBV27 to TRBJ2-4, with a possible D match to TRBD1 (6 bases). This sample comprised PBMCs, obtained after 12 months of ibrutinib treatment. The receptor's source is a human donor with chronic lymphocytic leukemia. The CDR3 here is CASSPQGQKNIQYF. In DNA form, the CDR3 reads TGTGCCAGCAGTCCCCAAGGACAGAAAAACATTCAGTACTTC.